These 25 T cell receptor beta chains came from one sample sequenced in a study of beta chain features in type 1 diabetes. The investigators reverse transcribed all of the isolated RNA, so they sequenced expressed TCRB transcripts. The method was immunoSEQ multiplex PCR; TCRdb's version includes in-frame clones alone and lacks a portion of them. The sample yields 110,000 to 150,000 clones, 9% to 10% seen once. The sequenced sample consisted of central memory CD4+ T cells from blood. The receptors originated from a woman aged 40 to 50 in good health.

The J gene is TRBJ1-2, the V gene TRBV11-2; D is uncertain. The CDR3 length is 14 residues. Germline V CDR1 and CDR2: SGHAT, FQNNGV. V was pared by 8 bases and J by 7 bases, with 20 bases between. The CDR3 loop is CASGIREFQFGYTF. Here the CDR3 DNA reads TGTGCCAGCGGGATAAGGGAGTTCCAGTTTGGCTACACCTTC.

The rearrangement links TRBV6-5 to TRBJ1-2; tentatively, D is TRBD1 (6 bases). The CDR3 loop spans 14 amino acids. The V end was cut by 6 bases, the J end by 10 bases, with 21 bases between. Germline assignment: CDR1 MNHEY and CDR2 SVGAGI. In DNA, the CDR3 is TGTGCCAGCAGCTTCCAGGGGACCTCCGAGGTCTACACCTTC. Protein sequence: CASSFQGTSEVYTF.

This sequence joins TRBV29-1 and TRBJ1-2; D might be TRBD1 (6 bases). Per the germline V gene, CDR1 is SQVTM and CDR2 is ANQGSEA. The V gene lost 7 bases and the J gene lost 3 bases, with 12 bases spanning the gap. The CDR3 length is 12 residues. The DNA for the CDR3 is TGCAGCGCAATACAGGGAGACTATGGCTACACCTTC. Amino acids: CSAIQGDYGYTF.

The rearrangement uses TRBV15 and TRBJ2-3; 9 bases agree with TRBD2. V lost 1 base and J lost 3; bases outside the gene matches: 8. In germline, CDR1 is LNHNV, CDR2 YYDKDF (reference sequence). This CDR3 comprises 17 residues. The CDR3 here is CATSRATLAGPTDTQYF. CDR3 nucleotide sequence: TGTGCCACCAGCAGAGCAACCCTAGCGGGGCCAACAGATACGCAGTATTTT.

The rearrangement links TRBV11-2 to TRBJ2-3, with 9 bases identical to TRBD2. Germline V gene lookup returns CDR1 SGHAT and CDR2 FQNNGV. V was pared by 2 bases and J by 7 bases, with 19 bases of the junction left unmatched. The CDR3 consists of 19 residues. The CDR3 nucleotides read TGTGCCAGCAGCTTATTCGGGGATTCTCCCAGGCGGGGGGGAAATACGCAGTATTTT. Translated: CASSLFGDSPRRGGNTQYF. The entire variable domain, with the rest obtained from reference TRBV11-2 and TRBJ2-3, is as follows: EAGVAQSPRYKIIEKRQSVAFWCNPISGHATLYWYQQILGQGPKLLIQFQNNGVVDDSQLPKDRFSAERLKGVDSTLKIQPAKLEDSAVYLCASSLFGDSPRRGGNTQYFGPGTRLTVL.

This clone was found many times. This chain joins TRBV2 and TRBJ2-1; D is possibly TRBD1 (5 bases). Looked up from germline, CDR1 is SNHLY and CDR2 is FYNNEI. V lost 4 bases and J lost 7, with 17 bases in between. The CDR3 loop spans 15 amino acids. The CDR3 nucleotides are TGTGCCAGCAGTGTTGGCCAGGGCCATGGGAATGAGCAGTTCTTC. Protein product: CASSVGQGHGNEQFF.

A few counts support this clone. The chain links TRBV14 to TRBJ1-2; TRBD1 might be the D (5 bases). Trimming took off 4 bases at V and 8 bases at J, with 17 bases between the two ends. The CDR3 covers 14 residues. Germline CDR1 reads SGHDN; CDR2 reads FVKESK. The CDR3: CASSLMRLEGGYTF. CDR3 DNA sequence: TGTGCCAGCAGCCTTATGCGACTGGAGGGGGGCTACACCTTC.

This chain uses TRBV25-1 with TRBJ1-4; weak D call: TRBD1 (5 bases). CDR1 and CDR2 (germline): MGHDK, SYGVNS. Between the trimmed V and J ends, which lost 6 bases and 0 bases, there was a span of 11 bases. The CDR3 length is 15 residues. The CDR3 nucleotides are TGTGCCAGCAGGGATAAAGGGGCAACTAATGAAAAACTGTTTTTT. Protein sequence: CASRDKGATNEKLFF.

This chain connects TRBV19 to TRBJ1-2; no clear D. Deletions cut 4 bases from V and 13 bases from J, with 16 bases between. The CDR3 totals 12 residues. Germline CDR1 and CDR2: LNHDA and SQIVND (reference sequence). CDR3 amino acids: CASSTRQRGVTF. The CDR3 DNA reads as TGTGCCAGTAGTACCCGTCAGCGGGGAGTCACCTTC.

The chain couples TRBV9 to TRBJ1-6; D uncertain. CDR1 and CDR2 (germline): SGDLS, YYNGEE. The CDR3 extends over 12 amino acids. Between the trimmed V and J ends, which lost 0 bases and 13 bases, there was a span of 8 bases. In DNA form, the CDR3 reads TGTGCCAGCAGCGTAGTCCCCGGGCCCCTCCACTTT. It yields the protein CASSVVPGPLHF.

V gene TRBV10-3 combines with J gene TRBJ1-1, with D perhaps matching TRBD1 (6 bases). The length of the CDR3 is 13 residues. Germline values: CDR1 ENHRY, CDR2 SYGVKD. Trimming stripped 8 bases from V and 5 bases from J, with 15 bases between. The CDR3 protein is CAIRIGQLTEAFF. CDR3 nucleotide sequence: TGTGCCATCCGAATCGGACAGCTAACTGAAGCTTTCTTT.

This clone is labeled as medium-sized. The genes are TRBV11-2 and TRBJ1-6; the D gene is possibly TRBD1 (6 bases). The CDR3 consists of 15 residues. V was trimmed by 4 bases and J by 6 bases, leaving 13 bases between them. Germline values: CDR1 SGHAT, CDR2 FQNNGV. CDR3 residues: CASSSLGRGNSPLHF. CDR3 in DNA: TGTGCCAGCAGCTCACTAGGCAGGGGTAATTCACCCCTCCACTTT. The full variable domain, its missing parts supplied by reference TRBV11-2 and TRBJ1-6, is EAGVAQSPRYKIIEKRQSVAFWCNPISGHATLYWYQQILGQGPKLLIQFQNNGVVDDSQLPKDRFSAERLKGVDSTLKIQPAKLEDSAVYLCASSSLGRGNSPLHFGNGTRLTVT.

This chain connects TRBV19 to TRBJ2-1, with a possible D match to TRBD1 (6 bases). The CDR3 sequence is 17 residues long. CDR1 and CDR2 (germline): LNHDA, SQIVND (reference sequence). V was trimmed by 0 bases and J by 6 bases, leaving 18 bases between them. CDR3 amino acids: CASSIDLPGVKFNEQFF. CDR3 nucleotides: TGTGCCAGTAGTATAGATCTCCCAGGGGTGAAATTCAATGAGCAGTTCTTC.

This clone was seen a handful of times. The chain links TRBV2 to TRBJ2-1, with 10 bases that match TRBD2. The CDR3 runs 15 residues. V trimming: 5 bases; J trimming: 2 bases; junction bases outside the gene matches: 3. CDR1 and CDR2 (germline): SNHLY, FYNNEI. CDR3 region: CASSILAGPYNEQFF. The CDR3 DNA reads TGTGCCAGCAGTATACTAGCGGGGCCCTACAATGAGCAGTTCTTC.

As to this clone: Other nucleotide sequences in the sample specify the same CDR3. CDR3 nucleotide sequence: TGTGCCAGCCGTGGGGGGGAAAAACTGTTTTTT. Its protein is CASRGGEKLFF. V and J are TRBV6-5 and TRBJ1-4; D is perhaps TRBD1 (5 bases). This CDR3 has 11 residues. Trimming removed 8 bases from V and 8 bases from J, with 9 bases in between. CDR1 is MNHEY, CDR2 SVGAGI, per germline.

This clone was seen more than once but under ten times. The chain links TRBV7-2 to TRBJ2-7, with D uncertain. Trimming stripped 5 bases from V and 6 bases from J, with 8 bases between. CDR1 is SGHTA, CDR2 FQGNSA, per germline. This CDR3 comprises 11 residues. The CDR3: CASSPRFEQYF. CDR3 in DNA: TGTGCCAGCAGCCCGAGGTTCGAGCAGTACTTC.

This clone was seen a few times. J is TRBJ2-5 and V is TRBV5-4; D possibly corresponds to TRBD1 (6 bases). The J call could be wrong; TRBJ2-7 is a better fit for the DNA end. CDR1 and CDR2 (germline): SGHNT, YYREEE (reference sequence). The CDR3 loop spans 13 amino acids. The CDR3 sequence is CASSFNREYEQYF. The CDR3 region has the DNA TGTGCCAGCAGCTTTAACAGGGAGTACGAGCAGTACTTC.

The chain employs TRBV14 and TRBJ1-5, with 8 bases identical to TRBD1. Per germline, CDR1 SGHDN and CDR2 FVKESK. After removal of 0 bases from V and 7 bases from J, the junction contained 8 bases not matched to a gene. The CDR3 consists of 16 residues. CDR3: CASSQESARGLQPQHF. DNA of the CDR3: TGTGCCAGCAGCCAAGAATCGGCCAGGGGGCTGCAGCCCCAGCATTTT.

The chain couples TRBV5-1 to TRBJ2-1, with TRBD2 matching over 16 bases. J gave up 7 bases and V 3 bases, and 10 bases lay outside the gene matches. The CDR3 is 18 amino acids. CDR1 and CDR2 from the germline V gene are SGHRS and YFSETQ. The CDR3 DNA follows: TGCGCCAGCAGCTCGGGACTAGCGGGGGGGCCTCGTTTTAATGAGCAGTTCTTC. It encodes CASSSGLAGGPRFNEQFF.

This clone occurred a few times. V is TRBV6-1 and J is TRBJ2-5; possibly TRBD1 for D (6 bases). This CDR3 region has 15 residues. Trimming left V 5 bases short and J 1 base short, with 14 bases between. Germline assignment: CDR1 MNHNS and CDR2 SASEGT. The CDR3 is CASSSLGQIQETQYF. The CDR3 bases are TGTGCCAGCAGTTCTCTAGGACAGATCCAAGAGACCCAGTACTTC.

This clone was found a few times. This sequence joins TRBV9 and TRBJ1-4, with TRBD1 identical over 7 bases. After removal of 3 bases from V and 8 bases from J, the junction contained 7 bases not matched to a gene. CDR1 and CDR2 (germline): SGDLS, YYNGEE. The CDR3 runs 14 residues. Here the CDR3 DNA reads TGTGCCAGCAGCGCACAGGGGAGGAAAGAAAAACTGTTTTTT. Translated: CASSAQGRKEKLFF. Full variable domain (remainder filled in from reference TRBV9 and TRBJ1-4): DSGVTQTPKHLITATGQRVTLRCSPRSGDLSVYWYQQSLDQGLQFLIQYYNGEERAKGNILERFSAQQFPDLHSELNLSSLELGDSALYFCASSAQGRKEKLFFGSGTQLSVL.

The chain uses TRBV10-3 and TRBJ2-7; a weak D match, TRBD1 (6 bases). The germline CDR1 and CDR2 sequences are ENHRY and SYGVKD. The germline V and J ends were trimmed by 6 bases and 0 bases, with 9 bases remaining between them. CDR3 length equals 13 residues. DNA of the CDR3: TGTGCCATCAGAGGGGGTTCCTCCTACGAGCAGTACTTC. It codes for CAIRGGSSYEQYF.

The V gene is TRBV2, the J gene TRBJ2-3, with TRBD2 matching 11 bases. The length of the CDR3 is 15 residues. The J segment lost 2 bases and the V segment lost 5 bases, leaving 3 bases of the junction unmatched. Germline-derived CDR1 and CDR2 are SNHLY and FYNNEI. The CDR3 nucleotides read TGTGCCAGCAGTCCGGGACTAGCGGACACAGATACGCAGTATTTT. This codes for CASSPGLADTDTQYF.

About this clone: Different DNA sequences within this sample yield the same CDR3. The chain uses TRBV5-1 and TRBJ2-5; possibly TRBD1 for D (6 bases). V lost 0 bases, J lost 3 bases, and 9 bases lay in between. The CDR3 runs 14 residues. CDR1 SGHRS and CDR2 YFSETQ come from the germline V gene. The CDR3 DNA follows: TGCGCCAGCAGCTTGGGACAGGCTAAAGAGACCCAGTACTTC. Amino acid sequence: CASSLGQAKETQYF.

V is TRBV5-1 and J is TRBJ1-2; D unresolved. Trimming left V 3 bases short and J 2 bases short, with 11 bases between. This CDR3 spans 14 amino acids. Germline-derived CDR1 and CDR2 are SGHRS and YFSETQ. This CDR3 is CASSSVLSNYGYTF. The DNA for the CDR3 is TGCGCCAGCAGCTCGGTTCTTTCAAACTATGGCTACACCTTC. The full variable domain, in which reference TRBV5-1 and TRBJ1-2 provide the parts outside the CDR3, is KAGVTQTPRYLIKTRGQQVTLSCSPISGHRSVSWYQQTPGQGLQFLFEYFSETQRNKGNFPGRFSGRQFSNSRSEMNVSTLELGDSALYLCASSSVLSNYGYTFGSGTRLTVV.